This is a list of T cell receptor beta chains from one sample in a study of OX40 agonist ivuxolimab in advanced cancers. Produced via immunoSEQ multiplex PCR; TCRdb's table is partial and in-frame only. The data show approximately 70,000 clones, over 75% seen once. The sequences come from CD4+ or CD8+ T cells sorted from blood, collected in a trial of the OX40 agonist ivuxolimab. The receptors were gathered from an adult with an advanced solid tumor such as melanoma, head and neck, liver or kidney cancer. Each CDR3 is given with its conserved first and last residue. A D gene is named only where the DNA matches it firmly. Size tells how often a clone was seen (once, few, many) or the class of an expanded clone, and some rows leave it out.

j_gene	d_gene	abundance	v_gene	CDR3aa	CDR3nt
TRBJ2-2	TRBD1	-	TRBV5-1	CASSLEGTGVTGELFF	TGCGCCAGCAGCTTGGAAGGGACAGGGGTTACCGGGGAGCTGTTTTTT
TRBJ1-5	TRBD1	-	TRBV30	CAWSPGGGHQPQHF	TGTGCCTGGAGTCCGGGAGGGGGCCATCAGCCCCAGCATTTT
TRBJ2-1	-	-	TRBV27	CASSRKSAEQFF	TGTGCCAGCAGTCGAAAGAGTGCTGAGCAGTTCTTC
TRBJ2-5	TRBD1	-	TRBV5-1	CASSLEGQDQETQYF	TGCGCCAGCAGCTTAGAGGGACAGGACCAAGAGACCCAGTACTTC
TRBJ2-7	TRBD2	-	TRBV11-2	CASSLGLAGAYEQYF	TGTGCCAGCAGCTTAGGGCTAGCGGGCGCCTACGAGCAGTACTTC
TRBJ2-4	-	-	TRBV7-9	CASSFRNIQYF	TGTGCCAGCAGCTTCAGAAACATTCAGTACTTC
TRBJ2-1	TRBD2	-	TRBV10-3	CAIRSGTSGYNEQFF	TGTGCCATCAGGAGCGGGACTAGCGGGTACAATGAGCAGTTCTTC
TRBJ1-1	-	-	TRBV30	CAWSDRNTEAFF	TGTGCCTGGAGTGACAGGAACACTGAAGCTTTCTTT
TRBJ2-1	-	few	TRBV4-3	CASSQEGPLNEQFF	TGCGCCAGCAGCCAAGAGGGGCCTCTCAATGAGCAGTTCTTC
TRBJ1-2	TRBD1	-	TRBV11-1	CASSSRRQGLYGYTF	TGTGCCAGCAGCTCCCGAAGACAGGGTTTATATGGCTACACCTTC
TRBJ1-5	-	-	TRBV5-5	CASSPLTGNQPQHF	TGTGCCAGCAGCCCCCTCACCGGCAATCAGCCCCAGCATTTT
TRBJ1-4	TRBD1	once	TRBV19	CASSTRTGRGHEKLFF	TGTGCCAGTAGTACCCGGACAGGGAGGGGTCATGAAAAACTGTTTTTT
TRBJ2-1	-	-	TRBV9	CASSVGTSVVDEQFF	TGTGCCAGCAGCGTAGGAACTAGTGTAGTGGATGAGCAGTTCTTC
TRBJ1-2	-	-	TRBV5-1	CASSLDPNRSYGYTF	TGCGCCAGCAGCTTGGATCCCAACCGCAGCTATGGCTACACCTTC
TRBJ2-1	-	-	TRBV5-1	CASSLVRASPEGNEQFF	TGCGCCAGCAGCTTAGTGAGGGCCTCGCCAGAAGGCAATGAGCAGTTCTTC
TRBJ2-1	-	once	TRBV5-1	CASSLGGEQFF	TGCGCCAGCAGCTTGGGTGGCGAGCAGTTCTTC
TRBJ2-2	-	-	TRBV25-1	CASSEAIGGELFF	TGTGCCAGCAGTGAAGCTATAGGTGGGGAGCTGTTTTTT
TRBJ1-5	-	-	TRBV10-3	CAISETGAGQPQHF	TGTGCCATCAGTGAAACGGGGGCAGGCCAGCCCCAGCATTTT
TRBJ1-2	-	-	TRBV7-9	CASSLAPTGPGYTF	TGTGCCAGCAGCTTGGCTCCCACAGGGCCTGGCTACACCTTC
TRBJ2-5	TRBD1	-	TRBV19	CASSIGPGGSQETQYF	TGTGCCAGTAGTATCGGGCCAGGGGGAAGTCAAGAGACCCAGTACTTC
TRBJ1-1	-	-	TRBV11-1	CASSPLGVMNTEAFF	TGTGCCAGCAGCCCTCTTGGCGTGATGAACACTGAAGCTTTCTTT
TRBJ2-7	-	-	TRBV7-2	CASSRSAGSSYEQYF	TGTGCCAGCAGCCGTAGCGCGGGTAGCTCCTACGAGCAGTACTTC
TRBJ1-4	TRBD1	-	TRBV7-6	CASSSSQGGNEKLFF	TGTGCCAGCAGCTCCAGCCAGGGGGGAAATGAAAAACTGTTTTTT